These 7 T cell receptor beta chains originate from one sample sequenced in a study of blood T cell repertoires in COVID-19. The assay was immunoSEQ multiplex PCR, and TCRdb's table has in-frame clones only and misses some. The sample includes about 140,000 clones, approximately 78% seen only once; the top ten take less than 4.5%. Sequenced sample: peripheral blood. The origin of the receptors is a woman older than 75 with acute or convalescent COVID-19.

The gene calls are TRBV10-3 and TRBJ2-3, with TRBD2 matching over 12 bases. The CDR3 extends over 17 amino acids. The junction had 7 bases not matched to a gene; V was cut back by 4 bases and J by 2 bases. Germline V gene sequence: CDR1 ENHRY, CDR2 SYGVKD. CDR3 bases: TGTGCCATCAGTGTGGGTCCTAGCGGGAGGGACACAGATACGCAGTATTTT. Translating it yields CAISVGPSGRDTDTQYF.

The chain has TRBV5-1 and TRBJ1-2; TRBD1 might be the D (5 bases). V lost 7 bases to trimming and J lost 8 bases, with 27 bases between them. This CDR3 spans 16 amino acids. Germline-derived CDR1 and CDR2 are SGHRS and YFSETQ. CDR3 bases: TGCGCCAGCCGCAAACTACTTGAAACCAGGGCGCCGGGCTACACCTTC. Translation: CASRKLLETRAPGYTF.

J is TRBJ2-3 and V is TRBV10-3, with 9 bases lining up with TRBD2. CDR1 is ENHRY, CDR2 SYGVKD, per germline. After removal of 6 bases from V and 3 bases from J, the junction contained 7 bases not matched to a gene. The CDR3 spans 15 residues. The CDR3 is CAIRQTSGLTDTQYF. For the CDR3, the DNA is TGTGCCATCAGACAGACTAGCGGCCTTACAGATACGCAGTATTTT.

The V and J genes are TRBV19 and TRBJ2-7; weak D call: TRBD2 (6 bases). There are 16 residues in the CDR3. The ends were cut back, 1 base at V and 3 bases at J, with 16 bases in the middle. CDR1 is LNHDA and CDR2 is SQIVND in the germline V gene (reference sequence). DNA for the CDR3: TGTGCCAGTAGTATAGTTGGAGGGAGCCTTGGCTACGAGCAGTACTTC. Translating gives CASSIVGGSLGYEQYF. The full variable domain, with the rest looked up from reference TRBV19 and TRBJ2-7, is DGGITQSPKYLFRKEGQNVTLSCEQNLNHDAMYWYRQDPGQGLRLIYYSQIVNDFQKGDIAEGYSVSREKKESFPLTVTSAQKNPTAFYLCASSIVGGSLGYEQYFGPGTRLTVT.

This sequence joins TRBV20-1 and TRBJ2-5; D gene ambiguous. Deletions cut 6 bases from V and 7 bases from J, with 9 bases between. The length of the CDR3 is 10 residues. Germline lookup yields CDR1 DFQATT and CDR2 SNEGSKA (reference sequence). The CDR3 loop is CSAFSGTQYF. CDR3 sequence (DNA): TGCAGTGCCTTCTCCGGGACCCAGTACTTC.

V gene TRBV4-1 combines with J gene TRBJ1-1; D not certain. Germline lookup yields CDR1 MGHRA and CDR2 YSYEKL. This CDR3 comprises 15 residues. Trimming stripped 2 bases from V and 4 bases from J, with 14 bases between. The CDR3 loop reads CASSQPTSDGTEAFF. CDR3 nucleotide sequence: TGCGCCAGCAGCCAACCGACTTCAGACGGCACTGAAGCTTTCTTT.

This chain links TRBV10-2 with TRBJ2-1, with D tentatively TRBD2 (5 bases). Germline V gene sequence: CDR1 WSHSY, CDR2 SAAADI. This CDR3 has 17 amino acids. The germline V and J ends were trimmed by 5 bases and 5 bases, with 22 bases remaining between them. CDR3 bases: TGCGCCAGCAGTAAGAGGTCGTCGCCTAGCCCCCACAATGAGCAGTTCTTC. Amino acid sequence: CASSKRSSPSPHNEQFF.